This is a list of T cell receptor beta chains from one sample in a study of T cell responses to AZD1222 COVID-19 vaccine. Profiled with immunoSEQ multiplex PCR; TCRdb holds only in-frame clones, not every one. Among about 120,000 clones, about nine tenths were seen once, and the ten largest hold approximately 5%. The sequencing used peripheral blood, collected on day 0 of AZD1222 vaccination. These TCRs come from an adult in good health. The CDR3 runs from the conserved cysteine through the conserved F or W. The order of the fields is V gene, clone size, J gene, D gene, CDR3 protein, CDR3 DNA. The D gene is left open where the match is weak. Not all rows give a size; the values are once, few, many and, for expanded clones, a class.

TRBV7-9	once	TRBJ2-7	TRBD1	CASSLGQGAGGYEQYF	TGTGCCAGCAGCTTGGGACAGGGGGCTGGTGGCTACGAGCAGTACTTC
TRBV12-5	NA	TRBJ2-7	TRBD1	CASGLVLSTGSHEQYF	TGTGCTAGTGGTTTGGTTCTGTCGACAGGGAGCCACGAGCAGTACTTC
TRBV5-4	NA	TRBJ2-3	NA	CASSLRQTDTQYF	TGTGCCAGCAGCTTACGGCAAACAGATACGCAGTATTTT
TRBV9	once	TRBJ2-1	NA	CASSVQGYNEQFF	TGTGCCAGCAGCGTTCAGGGGTACAATGAGCAGTTCTTC
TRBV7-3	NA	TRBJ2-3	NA	CASSLTGGSTDTQYF	TGTGCCAGCAGCTTAACAGGGGGGTCGACAGATACGCAGTATTTT
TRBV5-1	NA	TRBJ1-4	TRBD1	CASSQGQGTEKLFF	TGCGCCAGCAGCCAGGGACAGGGGACTGAAAAACTGTTTTTT
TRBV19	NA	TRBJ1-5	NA	CASSITREQPQHF	TGTGCCAGTAGTATAACCCGGGAACAGCCCCAGCATTTT
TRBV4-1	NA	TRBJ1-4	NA	CASSQDVGATNEKLFF	TGCGCCAGCAGCCAAGATGTGGGGGCAACTAATGAAAAACTGTTTTTT
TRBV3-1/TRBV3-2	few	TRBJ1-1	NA	CASSPTGSTEAFF	TGTGCCAGCAGCCCAACAGGGAGCACTGAAGCTTTCTTT
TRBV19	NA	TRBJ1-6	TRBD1	CASRSGTDNSPLHF	TGTGCCAGTAGATCGGGGACAGATAATTCACCCCTCCACTTT
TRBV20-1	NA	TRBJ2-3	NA	CSASGQGLVDQPDTQYF	TGCAGTGCTAGTGGCCAGGGGCTAGTTGATCAACCAGATACGCAGTATTTT
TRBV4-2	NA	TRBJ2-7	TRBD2	CASSQDSGGVYPYEQYF	TGTGCCAGCAGCCAAGATAGCGGGGGGGTATATCCCTACGAGCAGTACTTC
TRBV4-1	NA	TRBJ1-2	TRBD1	CASSQLWTGWGYYGYTF	TGCGCCAGCAGCCAACTATGGACAGGTTGGGGCTACTATGGCTACACCTTC
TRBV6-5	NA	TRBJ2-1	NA	CASTNGNEQFF	TGTGCCAGCACCAATGGGAATGAGCAGTTCTTC
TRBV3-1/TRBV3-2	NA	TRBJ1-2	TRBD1	CASSQAVGRGLGGYTF	TGTGCCAGCAGCCAAGCGGTGGGCAGGGGGCTAGGTGGCTACACCTTC
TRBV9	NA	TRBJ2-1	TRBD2	CASSVLGEGYNEQFF	TGTGCCAGCAGCGTCTTAGGGGAGGGGTACAATGAGCAGTTCTTC
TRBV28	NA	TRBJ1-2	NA	CASSPAGGLVDGYTF	TGTGCCAGCAGCCCAGCGGGGGGGCTGGTCGATGGCTACACCTTC
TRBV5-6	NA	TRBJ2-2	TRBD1	CASSLDRGNAGELFF	TGTGCCAGCAGTTTGGACAGGGGGAACGCCGGGGAGCTGTTTTTT
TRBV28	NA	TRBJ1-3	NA	CASSLLPTGTGNTIYF	TGTGCCAGCAGTTTACTCCCCACAGGCACTGGAAACACCATATATTTT
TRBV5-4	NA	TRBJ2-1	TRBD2	CASSLEAGGREQFF	TGTGCCAGCAGCTTGGAAGCGGGGGGACGGGAGCAGTTCTTC
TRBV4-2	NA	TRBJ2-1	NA	CASSQDLGGHNYNEQFF	TGTGCCAGCAGCCAAGATCTCGGCGGACACAATTACAATGAGCAGTTCTTC
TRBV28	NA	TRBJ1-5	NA	CASSLSGNQPQHF	TGTGCCAGCAGTTTATCAGGCAATCAGCCCCAGCATTTT
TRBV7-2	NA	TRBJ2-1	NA	CASSPTNVANEQFF	TGTGCCAGCAGCCCTACGAATGTAGCCAATGAGCAGTTCTTC
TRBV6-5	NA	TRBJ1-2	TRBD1	CASRGGTGYGYGYTF	TGTGCCAGCCGCGGGGGGACAGGGTATGGCTATGGCTACACCTTC
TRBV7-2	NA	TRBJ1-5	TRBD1	CASSRTGGSNQPQHF	TGTGCCAGCAGCCGGACAGGGGGAAGCAATCAGCCCCAGCATTTT
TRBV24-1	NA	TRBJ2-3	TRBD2	CATSDRTSGSTDTQYF	TGTGCCACCAGTGATAGGACTAGCGGGTCCACAGATACGCAGTATTTT
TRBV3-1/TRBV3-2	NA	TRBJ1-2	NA	CASSHPLGGKGSSNYGYTF	TGTGCCAGCAGCCACCCATTGGGAGGGAAAGGGAGCAGTAACTATGGCTACACCTTC
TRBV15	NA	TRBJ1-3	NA	CATSREPFSGNTIYF	TGTGCCACCAGCAGAGAGCCCTTCTCTGGAAACACCATATATTTT
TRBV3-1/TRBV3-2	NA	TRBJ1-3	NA	CASSQVGSGNTIYF	TGTGCCAGCAGCCAGGTGGGCTCTGGAAACACCATATATTTT
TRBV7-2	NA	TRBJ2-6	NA	CASSLVTGITSGANVLTF	TGTGCCAGCAGCTTAGTCACAGGCATTACCTCTGGGGCCAACGTCCTGACTTTC
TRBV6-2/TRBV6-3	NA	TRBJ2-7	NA	CASSYYRGKYEQYF	TGTGCCAGCAGTTACTATAGGGGGAAGTACGAGCAGTACTTC
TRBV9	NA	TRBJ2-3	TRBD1	CASRKGAADTQYF	TGTGCCAGCAGGAAGGGGGCAGCAGATACGCAGTATTTT
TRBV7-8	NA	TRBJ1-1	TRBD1	CASSRDSRNTEAFF	TGTGCCAGCAGCCGGGACAGCAGGAACACTGAAGCTTTCTTT
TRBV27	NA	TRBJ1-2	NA	CASSRWTEEGGYTF	TGTGCCAGCAGCCGGTGGACAGAAGAGGGTGGCTACACCTTC
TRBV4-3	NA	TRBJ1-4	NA	CASSQDPMGGNEKLFF	TGCGCCAGCAGCCAAGATCCCATGGGGGGCAATGAAAAACTGTTTTTT
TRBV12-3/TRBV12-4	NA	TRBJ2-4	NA	CASSLVGEGIQYF	TGTGCCAGCAGTTTGGTCGGGGAAGGCATTCAGTACTTC
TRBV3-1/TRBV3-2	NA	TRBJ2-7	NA	CASSQDGEGGLNEQYF	TGTGCCAGCAGCCAAGATGGGGAGGGGGGGCTAAACGAGCAGTACTTC
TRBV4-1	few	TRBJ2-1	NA	CASSQGHHNEQFF	TGCGCCAGCAGCCAAGGGCATCACAATGAGCAGTTCTTC
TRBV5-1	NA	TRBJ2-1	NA	CASSFYNEQFF	TGCGCCAGCAGCTTTTACAATGAGCAGTTCTTC
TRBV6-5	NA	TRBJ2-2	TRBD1	CASIWRTGYTGELFF	TGTGCCAGCATATGGAGGACAGGGTACACCGGGGAGCTGTTTTTT
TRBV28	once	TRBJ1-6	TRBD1	CASSEGQGGYSPLHF	TGTGCCAGCAGCGAGGGACAGGGGGGGTATTCACCCCTCCACTTT
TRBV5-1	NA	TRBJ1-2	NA	CASSNTGSGPGGYTF	TGCGCCAGCAGCAACACCGGGTCAGGACCAGGGGGCTACACCTTC
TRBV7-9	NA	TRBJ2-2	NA	CASSSRLQDTGELFF	TGTGCCAGCAGCTCCAGGCTCCAAGACACCGGGGAGCTGTTTTTT
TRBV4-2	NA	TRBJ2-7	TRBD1	CASSPRDSYEQYF	TGTGCCAGCAGCCCCCGGGACAGCTACGAGCAGTACTTC
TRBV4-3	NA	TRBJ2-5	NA	CASRGGRRETQYF	TGCGCCAGCAGGGGCGGCCGTAGGGAGACCCAGTACTTC
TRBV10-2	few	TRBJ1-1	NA	CASTFQGGTEAFF	TGCGCCAGCACCTTTCAGGGTGGCACTGAAGCTTTCTTT
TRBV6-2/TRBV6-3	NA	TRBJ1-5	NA	CASSRGGYSNQPQHF	TGTGCCAGCAGCAGAGGTGGGTATAGCAATCAGCCCCAGCATTTT
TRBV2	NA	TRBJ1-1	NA	CASSEEVMPYTEAFF	TGTGCCAGCAGTGAAGAGGTGATGCCCTACACTGAAGCTTTCTTT
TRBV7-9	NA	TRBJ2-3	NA	CASSFGGLGTDTQYF	TGTGCCAGCAGCTTTGGGGGCCTCGGCACAGATACGCAGTATTTT
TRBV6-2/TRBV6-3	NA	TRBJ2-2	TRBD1	CASSYGFRDREWTGELFF	TGTGCCAGCAGTTACGGTTTCCGGGACAGAGAGTGGACCGGGGAGCTGTTTTTT
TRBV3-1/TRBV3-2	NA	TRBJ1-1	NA	CASKGGGANTEAFF	TGTGCCAGCAAGGGTGGAGGGGCGAACACTGAAGCTTTCTTT
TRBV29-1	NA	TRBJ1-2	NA	CSVEVTYGYTF	TGCAGCGTTGAAGTGACCTATGGCTACACCTTC